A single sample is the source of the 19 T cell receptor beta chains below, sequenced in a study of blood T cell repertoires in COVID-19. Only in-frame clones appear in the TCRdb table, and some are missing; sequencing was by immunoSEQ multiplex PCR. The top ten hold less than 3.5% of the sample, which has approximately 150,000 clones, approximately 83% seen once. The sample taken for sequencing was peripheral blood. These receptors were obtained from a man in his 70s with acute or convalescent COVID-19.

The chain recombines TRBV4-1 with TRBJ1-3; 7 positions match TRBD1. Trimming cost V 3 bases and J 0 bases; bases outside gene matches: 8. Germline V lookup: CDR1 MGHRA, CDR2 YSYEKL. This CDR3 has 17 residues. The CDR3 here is CASSQLTGAFSGNTIYF. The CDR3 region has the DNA TGCGCCAGCAGCCAGCTCACAGGGGCTTTCTCTGGAAACACCATATATTTT.

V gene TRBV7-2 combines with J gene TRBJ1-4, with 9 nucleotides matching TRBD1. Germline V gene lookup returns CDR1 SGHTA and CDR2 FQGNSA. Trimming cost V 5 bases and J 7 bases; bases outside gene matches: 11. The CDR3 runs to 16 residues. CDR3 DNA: TGTGCCAGCAGCCCTGAACAGGGGGCCATAGGTGAAAAACTGTTTTTT. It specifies CASSPEQGAIGEKLFF.

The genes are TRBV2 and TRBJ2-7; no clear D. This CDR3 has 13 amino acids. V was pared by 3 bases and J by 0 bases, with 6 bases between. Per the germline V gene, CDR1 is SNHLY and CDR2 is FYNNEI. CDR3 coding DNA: TGTGCCAGCAGTGAGGCACCCTCCTACGAGCAGTACTTC. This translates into CASSEAPSYEQYF.

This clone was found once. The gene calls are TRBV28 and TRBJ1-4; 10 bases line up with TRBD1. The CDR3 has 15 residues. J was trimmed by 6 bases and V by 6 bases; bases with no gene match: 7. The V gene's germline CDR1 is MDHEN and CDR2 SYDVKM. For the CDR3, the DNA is TGTGCCAGCAGCCTACCCGGGACAGGGGATGAAAAACTGTTTTTT. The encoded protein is CASSLPGTGDEKLFF.

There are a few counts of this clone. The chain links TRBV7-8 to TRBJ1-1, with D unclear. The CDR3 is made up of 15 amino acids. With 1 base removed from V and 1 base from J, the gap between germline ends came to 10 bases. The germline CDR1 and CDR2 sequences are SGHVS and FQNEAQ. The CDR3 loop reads CASSLVGRGNTEAFF. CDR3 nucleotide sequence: TGTGCCAGCAGCTTAGTTGGGCGGGGGAACACTGAAGCTTTCTTT.

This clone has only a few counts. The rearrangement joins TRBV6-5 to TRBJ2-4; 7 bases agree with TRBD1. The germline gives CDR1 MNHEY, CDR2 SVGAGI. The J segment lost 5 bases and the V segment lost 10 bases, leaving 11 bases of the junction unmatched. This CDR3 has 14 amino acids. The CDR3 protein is CAIRPRTGENIQYF. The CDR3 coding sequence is TGTGCCATTCGCCCTAGGACAGGTGAAAACATTCAGTACTTC.

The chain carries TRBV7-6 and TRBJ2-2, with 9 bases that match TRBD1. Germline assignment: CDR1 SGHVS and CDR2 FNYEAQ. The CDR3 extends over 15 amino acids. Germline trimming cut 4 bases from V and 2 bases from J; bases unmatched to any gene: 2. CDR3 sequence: CASSSTGGNTGELFF. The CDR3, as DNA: TGTGCCAGCAGCTCTACAGGGGGCAACACCGGGGAGCTGTTTTTT.

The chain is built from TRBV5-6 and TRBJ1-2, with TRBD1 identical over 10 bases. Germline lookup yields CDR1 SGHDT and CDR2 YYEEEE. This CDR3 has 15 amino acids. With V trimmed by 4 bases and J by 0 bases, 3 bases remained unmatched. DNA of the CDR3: TGTGCCAGCAGCGTAGGGACAGGGGCTAACTATGGCTACACCTTC. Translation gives CASSVGTGANYGYTF.

CDR3 protein: CASSDLSGATYNEQFF. Written as DNA, the CDR3 is TGTGCCAGCAGCGACCTTAGCGGGGCAACCTACAATGAGCAGTTCTTC. This sequence joins TRBV9 and TRBJ2-1, with TRBD2 matching over 8 bases. Germline CDR1 is SGDLS and CDR2 is YYNGEE. The CDR3 is made up of 16 amino acids. J gave up 2 bases and V 3 bases, and 7 bases lay outside the gene matches.

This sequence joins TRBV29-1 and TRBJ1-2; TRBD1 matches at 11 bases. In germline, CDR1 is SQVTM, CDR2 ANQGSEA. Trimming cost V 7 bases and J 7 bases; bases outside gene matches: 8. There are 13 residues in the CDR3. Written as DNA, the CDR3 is TGCAGCGCCGAACGGACAGGGGGCCGTGGCTACACCTTC. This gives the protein CSAERTGGRGYTF.

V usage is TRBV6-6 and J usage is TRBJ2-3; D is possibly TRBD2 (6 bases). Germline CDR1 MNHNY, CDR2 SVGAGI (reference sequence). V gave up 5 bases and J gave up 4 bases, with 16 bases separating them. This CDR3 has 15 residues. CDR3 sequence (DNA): TGTGCCAGCAGTAGGAGGGAAGTAAACTCAGATACGCAGTATTTT. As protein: CASSRREVNSDTQYF.

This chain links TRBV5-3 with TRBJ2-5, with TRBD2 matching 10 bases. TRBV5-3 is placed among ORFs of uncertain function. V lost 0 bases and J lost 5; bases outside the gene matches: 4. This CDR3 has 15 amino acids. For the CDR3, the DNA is TGTGCCAGAAGCTTGGTAAGCGGGAGGGATGAGACCCAGTACTTC. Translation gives CARSLVSGRDETQYF.

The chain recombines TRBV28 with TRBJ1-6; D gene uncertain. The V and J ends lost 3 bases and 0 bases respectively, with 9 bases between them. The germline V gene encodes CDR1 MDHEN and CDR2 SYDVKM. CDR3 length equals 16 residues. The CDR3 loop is CASSFPLSSYNSPLHF. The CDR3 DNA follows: TGTGCCAGCAGTTTCCCTCTCAGCTCCTATAATTCACCCCTCCACTTT.

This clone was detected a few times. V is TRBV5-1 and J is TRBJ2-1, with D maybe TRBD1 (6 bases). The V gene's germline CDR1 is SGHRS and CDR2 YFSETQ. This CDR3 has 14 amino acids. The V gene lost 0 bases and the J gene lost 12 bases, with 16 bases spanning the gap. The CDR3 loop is CASSLGDRSHGQFF. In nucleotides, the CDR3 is TGCGCCAGCAGCTTGGGAGACAGGTCCCATGGGCAGTTCTTC. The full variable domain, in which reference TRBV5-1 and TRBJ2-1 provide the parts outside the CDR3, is KAGVTQTPRYLIKTRGQQVTLSCSPISGHRSVSWYQQTPGQGLQFLFEYFSETQRNKGNFPGRFSGRQFSNSRSEMNVSTLELGDSALYLCASSLGDRSHGQFFGPGTRLTVL.

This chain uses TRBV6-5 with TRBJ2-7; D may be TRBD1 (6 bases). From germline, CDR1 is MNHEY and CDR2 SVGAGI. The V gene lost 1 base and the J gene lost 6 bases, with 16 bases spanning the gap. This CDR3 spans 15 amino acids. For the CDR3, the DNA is TGTGCCAGCAGTTACTTGGGGCGAGGGGGTAGCGAGCAGTACTTC. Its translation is CASSYLGRGGSEQYF.

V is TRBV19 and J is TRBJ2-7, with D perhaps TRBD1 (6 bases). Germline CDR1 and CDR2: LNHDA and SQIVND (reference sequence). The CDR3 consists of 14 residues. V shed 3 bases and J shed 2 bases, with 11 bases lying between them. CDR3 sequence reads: CASSMDSVPYEQYF. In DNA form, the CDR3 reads TGTGCCAGTAGTATGGACAGCGTGCCCTACGAGCAGTACTTC.

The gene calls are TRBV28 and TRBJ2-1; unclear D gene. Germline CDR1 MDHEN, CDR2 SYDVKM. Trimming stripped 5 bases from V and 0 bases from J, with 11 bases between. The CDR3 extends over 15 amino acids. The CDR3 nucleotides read TGTGCCAGCAGTCTCACTCTTAGCTCCTACAATGAGCAGTTCTTC. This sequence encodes CASSLTLSSYNEQFF.

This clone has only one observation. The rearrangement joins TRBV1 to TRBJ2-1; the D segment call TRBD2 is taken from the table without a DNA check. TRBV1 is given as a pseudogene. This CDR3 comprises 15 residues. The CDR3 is CTSSQGSGSVYEQFF. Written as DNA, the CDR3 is TGCACCAGCAGCCAAGGTAGCGGGAGTGTGTATGAGCAGTTCTTC.

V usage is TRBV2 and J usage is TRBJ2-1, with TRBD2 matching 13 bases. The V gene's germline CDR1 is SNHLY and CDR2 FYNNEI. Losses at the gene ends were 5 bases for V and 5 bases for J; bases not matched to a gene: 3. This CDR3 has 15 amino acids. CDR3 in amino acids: CASSWTSGSNNEQFF. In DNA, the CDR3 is TGTGCCAGCAGTTGGACTAGCGGGAGTAACAATGAGCAGTTCTTC. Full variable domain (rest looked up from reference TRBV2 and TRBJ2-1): EPEVTQTPSHQVTQMGQEVILRCVPISNHLYFYWYRQILGQKVEFLVSFYNNEISEKSEIFDDQFSVERPDGSNFTLKIRSTKLEDSAMYFCASSWTSGSNNEQFFGPGTRLTVL.